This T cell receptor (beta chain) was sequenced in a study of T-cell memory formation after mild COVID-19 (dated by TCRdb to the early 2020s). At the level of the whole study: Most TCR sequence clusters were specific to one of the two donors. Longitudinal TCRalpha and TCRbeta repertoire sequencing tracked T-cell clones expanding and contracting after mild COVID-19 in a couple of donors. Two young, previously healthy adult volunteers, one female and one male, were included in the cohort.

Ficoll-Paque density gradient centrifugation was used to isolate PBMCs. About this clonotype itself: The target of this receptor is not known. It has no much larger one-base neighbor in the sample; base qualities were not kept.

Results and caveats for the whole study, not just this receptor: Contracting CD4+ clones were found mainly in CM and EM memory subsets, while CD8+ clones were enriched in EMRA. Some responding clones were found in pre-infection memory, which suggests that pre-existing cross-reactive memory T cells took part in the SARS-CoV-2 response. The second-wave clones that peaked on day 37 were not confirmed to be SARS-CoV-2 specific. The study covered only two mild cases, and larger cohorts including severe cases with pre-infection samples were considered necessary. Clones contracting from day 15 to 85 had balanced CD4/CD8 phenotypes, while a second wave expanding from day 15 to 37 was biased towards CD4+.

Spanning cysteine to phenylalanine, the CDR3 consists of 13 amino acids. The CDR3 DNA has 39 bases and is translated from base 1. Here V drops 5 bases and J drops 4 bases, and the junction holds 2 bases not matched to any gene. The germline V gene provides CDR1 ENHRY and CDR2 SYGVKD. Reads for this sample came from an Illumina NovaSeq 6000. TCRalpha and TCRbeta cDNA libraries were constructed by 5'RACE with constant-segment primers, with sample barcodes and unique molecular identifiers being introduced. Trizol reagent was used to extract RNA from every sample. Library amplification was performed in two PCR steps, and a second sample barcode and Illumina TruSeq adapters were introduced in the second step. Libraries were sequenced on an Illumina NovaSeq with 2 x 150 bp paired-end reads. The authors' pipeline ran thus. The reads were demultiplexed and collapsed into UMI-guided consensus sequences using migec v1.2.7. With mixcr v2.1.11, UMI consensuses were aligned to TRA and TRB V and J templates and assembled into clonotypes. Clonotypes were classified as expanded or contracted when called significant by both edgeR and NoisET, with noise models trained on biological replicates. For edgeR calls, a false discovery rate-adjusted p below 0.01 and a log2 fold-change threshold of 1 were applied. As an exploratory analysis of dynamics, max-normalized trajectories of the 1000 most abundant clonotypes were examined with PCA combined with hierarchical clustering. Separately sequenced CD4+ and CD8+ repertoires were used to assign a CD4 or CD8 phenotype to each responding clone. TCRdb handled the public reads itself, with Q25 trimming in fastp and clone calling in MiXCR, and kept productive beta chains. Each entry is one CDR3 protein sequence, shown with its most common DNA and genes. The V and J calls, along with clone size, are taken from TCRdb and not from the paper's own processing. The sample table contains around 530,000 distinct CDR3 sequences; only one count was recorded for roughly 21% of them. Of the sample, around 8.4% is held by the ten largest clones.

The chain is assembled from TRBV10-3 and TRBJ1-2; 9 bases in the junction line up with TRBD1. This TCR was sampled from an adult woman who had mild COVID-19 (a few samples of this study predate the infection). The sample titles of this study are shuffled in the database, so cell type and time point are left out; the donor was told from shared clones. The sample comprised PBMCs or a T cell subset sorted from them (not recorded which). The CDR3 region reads CAISQTGGYGYTF. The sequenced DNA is TGTGCCATCAGTCAGACAGGGGGCTATGGCTACACCTTC.